Following are 19 T cell receptor beta chains from one sample sequenced in a study of blood T cell repertoires in COVID-19. Clones were sequenced by immunoSEQ multiplex PCR, and TCRdb holds only the in-frame ones, with some missing. The sample consists of over 150,000 clones, about 90% of them appearing once. Source material: peripheral blood. The receptor set was obtained from a man in his sixties or seventies with active or convalescent COVID-19.

The chain carries TRBV6-2 or TRBV6-3 and TRBJ2-5, with 10 positions matching TRBD2. Germline lookup yields CDR1 MNHEY and CDR2 SVGEGT. This CDR3 contains 17 residues. Trimming cost V 2 bases and J 4 bases; bases outside gene matches: 10. The CDR3: CASSYPLAGVGRETQYF. The DNA of the CDR3 is TGTGCCAGCAGTTACCCCCTAGCGGGAGTTGGCCGAGAGACCCAGTACTTC.

This clone has only a few counts. V is TRBV5-1 and J is TRBJ1-6; TRBD1 agrees at 8 bases. V shed 0 bases and J 7 bases; nucleotides not matched to a gene: 3. The CDR3 has 15 residues. From germline, CDR1 is SGHRS and CDR2 YFSETQ. This CDR3 reads CASSLAPGGNSPLHF. CDR3 coding DNA: TGCGCCAGCAGCTTGGCCCCAGGGGGCAATTCACCCCTCCACTTT.

This rearrangement joins TRBV6-5 to TRBJ1-1; 10 nucleotides align to TRBD1. Germline V gives CDR1 MNHEY, CDR2 SVGAGI. With V trimmed by 6 bases and J by 3 bases, 7 bases remained unmatched. The CDR3 covers 15 residues. For the CDR3, the DNA is TGTGCCAGCAGCCGGGACAGGGGTGGGGACACTGAAGCTTTCTTT. Translation gives CASSRDRGGDTEAFF.

This sequence joins TRBV18 and TRBJ1-4; no reliable D call. CDR3 length: 15 amino acids. Looked up from germline, CDR1 is KGHSH and CDR2 is LQKENI. V shed 2 bases and J shed 0 bases, with 7 bases lying between them. In nucleotides, the CDR3 is TGTGCCAGCTCACCAAGCCTCCCAACTAATGAAAAACTGTTTTTT. Amino acid sequence: CASSPSLPTNEKLFF.

V is TRBV29-1 and J is TRBJ1-1, with 9 bases lining up with TRBD1. CDR1 is SQVTM, CDR2 ANQGSEA, per germline. Losses at the gene ends were 7 bases for V and 11 bases for J; bases not matched to a gene: 8. The CDR3 is made up of 11 amino acids. The CDR3 DNA sequence: TGCAGCGGAACCGGGACAGGGCTTGCTTTCTTT. Translation gives CSGTGTGLAFF.

This clone occurred once. The CDR3 spells CASSSRELTSSYNEQFF. Here the CDR3 DNA reads TGTGCCAGCAGCTCCCGGGAGCTCACGAGCTCCTACAATGAGCAGTTCTTC. V gene TRBV11-2 combines with J gene TRBJ2-1, with D tentatively TRBD2 (6 bases). V was trimmed by 4 bases and J by 0 bases, leaving 16 bases between them. The CDR3 covers 17 residues. CDR1 SGHAT and CDR2 FQNNGV come from the germline V gene.

This rearrangement joins TRBV30 to TRBJ2-1; 10 nucleotides match TRBD2. The CDR3 loop spans 14 amino acids. CDR1 is GTSNPN and CDR2 is SVGIG in the germline V gene (reference sequence). V shed 3 bases and J 6 bases; nucleotides not matched to a gene: 5. CDR3 residues: CAWRLSGRGNEQFF. In DNA, the CDR3 is TGTGCCTGGAGATTAAGCGGGAGGGGCAATGAGCAGTTCTTC.

V usage is TRBV30 and J usage is TRBJ2-5; possibly TRBD2 for D (6 bases). The CDR3 length is 14 residues. The germline V gene encodes CDR1 GTSNPN and CDR2 SVGIG (reference sequence). The V gene lost 3 bases and the J gene lost 5 bases, with 16 bases spanning the gap. The CDR3 loop is CAWRPTRSSETQYF. The CDR3 coding sequence is TGTGCCTGGAGACCGACTAGATCGTCGGAGACCCAGTACTTC.

This clone has just a few counts. V usage is TRBV10-3 and J usage is TRBJ1-5; D remains ambiguous. Germline V gene lookup returns CDR1 ENHRY and CDR2 SYGVKD. The CDR3 spans 12 residues. Trimming took off 4 bases at V and 5 bases at J, with 6 bases between the two ends. The CDR3 bases are TGTGCCATCAGTGTCGGGGATCAGCCCCAGCATTTT. Protein: CAISVGDQPQHF.

The gene calls are TRBV7-9 and TRBJ2-3; D possibly corresponds to TRBD1 (6 bases). The CDR3 consists of 14 residues. With 2 bases removed from V and 2 bases from J, the gap between germline ends came to 8 bases. Germline CDR1 reads SEHNR; CDR2 reads FQNEAQ (reference sequence). The CDR3: CASSLRDNTDTQYF. CDR3 DNA: TGTGCCAGCAGCTTACGGGACAACACAGATACGCAGTATTTT. Variable domain in full (rest from reference TRBV7-9 and TRBJ2-3): DTGVSQNPRHKITKRGQNVTFRCDPISEHNRLYWYRQTLGQGPEFLTYFQNEAQLEKSRLLSDRFSAERPKGSFSTLEIQRTEQGDSAMYLCASSLRDNTDTQYFGPGTRLTVL.

This sequence joins TRBV4-1 and TRBJ1-3, with D uncertain. This CDR3 is 16 amino acids long. CDR1 is MGHRA, CDR2 YSYEKL, per germline. V shed 0 bases and J shed 0 bases, with 9 bases lying between them. The CDR3 DNA sequence: TGCGCCAGCAGCCAAGATCGCAGAAGCTCTGGAAACACCATATATTTT. This gives the protein CASSQDRRSSGNTIYF.

V usage is TRBV6-2 or TRBV6-3 and J usage is TRBJ1-5; no reliable D call. V was cut by 0 bases and J by 0 bases, with 12 bases left in between. Germline CDR1 and CDR2: MNHEY and SVGEGT. The CDR3 covers 17 residues. CDR3 amino acids: CASSYSWGDHSNQPQHF. Written as DNA, the CDR3 is TGTGCCAGCAGTTACTCTTGGGGAGACCATAGCAATCAGCCCCAGCATTTT.

The gene calls are TRBV7-6 and TRBJ1-3, with 9 bases that match TRBD1. V gave up 1 base and J gave up 4 bases; unmatched junction bases: 5. The CDR3 covers 16 residues. Germline CDR1 and CDR2: SGHVS and FNYEAQ. The CDR3 spells CASSLGSGTGGNTIYF. The CDR3 coding sequence is TGTGCCAGCAGCTTAGGATCCGGGACAGGGGGAAACACCATATATTTT.

V usage is TRBV7-6 and J usage is TRBJ2-6, with unresolved D. The V gene lost 4 bases and the J gene lost 4 bases, with 11 bases spanning the gap. CDR1 and CDR2 (germline): SGHVS, FNYEAQ. CDR3 length: 15 amino acids. The CDR3 spells CASSSPVAGANVLTF. CDR3 bases: TGTGCCAGCAGCTCCCCAGTGGCCGGGGCCAACGTCCTGACTTTC.

The chain combines TRBV23-1 with TRBJ2-7, with 8 bases that match TRBD2. TRBV23-1 is placed among ORFs of uncertain function. The trim removed 2 bases at V and 6 bases at J, leaving 15 bases unmatched. CDR3 length equals 17 residues. DNA for the CDR3: TGCGCCAGCAGTCAACCGTATCCCCGGGGGGGCGGAGGCGAGCAGTACTTC. This gives the protein CASSQPYPRGGGGEQYF.

The chain has TRBV25-1 and TRBJ2-5; 9 nucleotides line up with TRBD1. Unmatched junction bases numbered 9, after V lost 5 bases and J lost 5 bases. This CDR3 has 15 residues. Germline CDR1 is MGHDK and CDR2 is SYGVNS. CDR3 protein: CASSRPGQGGETQYF. CDR3 bases: TGTGCCAGCAGTAGACCGGGACAGGGTGGTGAGACCCAGTACTTC.

The J gene is TRBJ2-7, the V gene TRBV18; 10 bases line up with TRBD2. The V and J ends lost 0 bases and 6 bases, in that order; junction bases with no gene match: 5. CDR1 is KGHSH and CDR2 is LQKENI in the germline V gene. This CDR3 comprises 15 residues. DNA of the CDR3: TGTGCCAGCTCACCACCTTCGCTAGCGGGGGTCGAGCAGTACTTC. Protein product: CASSPPSLAGVEQYF.

This clone was counted once. The chain carries TRBV7-2 and TRBJ1-4; TRBD1 matches at 9 bases. The CDR3 contains 16 residues. The J segment lost 1 base and the V segment lost 1 base, leaving 1 base of the junction unmatched. Germline V gives CDR1 SGHTA, CDR2 FQGNSA. Here the CDR3 DNA reads TGTGCCAGCAGCTTAGACAGGGGGCTAACTAATGAAAAACTGTTTTTT. Its translation is CASSLDRGLTNEKLFF.

V and J are TRBV5-1 and TRBJ2-2; no firm D call. Trimming removed 5 bases at V and 4 bases at J, with 6 bases between. CDR1 is SGHRS and CDR2 is YFSETQ in the germline V gene. The CDR3 contains 12 residues. The CDR3 sequence: CASSLFTGELFF. The CDR3 DNA is TGCGCCAGCAGTCTTTTCACCGGGGAGCTGTTTTTT.